The entry below gives a single T cell receptor (beta chain) sequence along with its context. Its antigen is unknown. This entry is derived from a study of cytotoxic CD8 clonotypes in ibrutinib-treated CLL. The overall study: The subjects consisted of 11 relapsed/refractory and over 14 treatment-naive individuals, with around 17 IGHV unmutated. The study, taken as a whole, reports: Public clonotypes were seen rarely and were contracted or stable on treatment. Sampling times differed between sustained-remission and progressing patients.

Profiled with immunoSEQ multiplex PCR; TCRdb holds only in-frame clones, not every one. This table has about 160,000 clones, roughly 80% appearing once. The sequence derives from a human donor with chronic lymphocytic leukemia. The material sequenced was PBMCs, taken after 24 months of ibrutinib treatment.

The CDR3 loop reads CASSRGLAATYEQYF. CDR3 in DNA: TGCGCCAGCAGCAGGGGACTAGCGGCGACCTACGAGCAGTACTTC. The gene calls are TRBV5-1 and TRBJ2-7; 11 bases agree with TRBD2. The ends lost 4 bases at V and 2 bases at J; junction bases unmatched: 5. Germline CDR1 reads SGHRS; CDR2 reads YFSETQ. The CDR3 has 15 residues.